This T cell receptor (beta chain) appears in the sequencing data of a study of blood T cell repertoires in COVID-19. Per the germline V gene, CDR1 is GTSNPN and CDR2 is SVGIG (reference sequence). Trimming removed 8 bases at V and 2 bases at J, with 16 bases between. CDR3 size: 15 residues. Here immunoSEQ multiplex PCR was the method, and the copy in TCRdb shows in-frame clones only, minus some. Counted here are about 300,000 clones, more than 75% occurring once; the ten biggest clones make up about 4.2%. V and J are TRBV30 and TRBJ1-6; maybe TRBD1 (6 bases). Sequencing used PBMCs or T cells enriched from blood (not recorded which). This clonotype originated in a young man who had recovered from COVID-19. The CDR3 coding sequence is TGTGCCGCGGAGAAGGGGGATACCTATAATTCACCCCTCCACTTT. It is translated as CAAEKGDTYNSPLHF.